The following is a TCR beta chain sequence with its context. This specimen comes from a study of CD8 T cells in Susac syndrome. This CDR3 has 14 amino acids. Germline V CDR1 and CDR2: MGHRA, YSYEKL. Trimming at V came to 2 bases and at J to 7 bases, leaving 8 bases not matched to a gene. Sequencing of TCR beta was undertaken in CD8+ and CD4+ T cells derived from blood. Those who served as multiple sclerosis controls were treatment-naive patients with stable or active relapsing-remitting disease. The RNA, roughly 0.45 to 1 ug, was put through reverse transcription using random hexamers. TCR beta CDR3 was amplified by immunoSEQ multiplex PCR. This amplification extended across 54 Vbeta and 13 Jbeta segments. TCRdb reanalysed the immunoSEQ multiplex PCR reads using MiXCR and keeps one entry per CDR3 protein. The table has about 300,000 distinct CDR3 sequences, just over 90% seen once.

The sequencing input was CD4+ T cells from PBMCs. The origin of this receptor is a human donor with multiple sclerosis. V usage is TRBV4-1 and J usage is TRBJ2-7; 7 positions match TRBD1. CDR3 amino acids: CASSQTGQPFEQYF. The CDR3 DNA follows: TGCGCCAGCAGCCAAACGGGACAGCCTTTTGAGCAGTACTTC.